The 28 T cell receptor beta chains given below trace back to one sample, sequenced in a study of blood T cell repertoires in COVID-19. Data came from immunoSEQ multiplex PCR; TCRdb stores just in-frame clones and leaves some out. The profile shows approximately 100,000 clones, approximately 87% of them singletons. The sequenced sample consisted of peripheral blood. The receptors were gathered from a man in his fifties with acute or convalescent COVID-19.

This clone came up once. The V call is TRBV9, the J call TRBJ1-6, with 8 bases matching TRBD1. The CDR3 totals 15 residues. V shed 4 bases, J shed 5 bases, and the junction held 5 bases outside the gene matches. CDR1 is SGDLS and CDR2 is YYNGEE in the germline V gene. CDR3 coding DNA: TGTGCCAGCAGCCCGACAGGGGCTAATAATTCACCCCTCCACTTT. Protein sequence: CASSPTGANNSPLHF. The entire variable domain, with the rest obtained from reference TRBV9 and TRBJ1-6, is as follows: DSGVTQTPKHLITATGQRVTLRCSPRSGDLSVYWYQQSLDQGLQFLIQYYNGEERAKGNILERFSAQQFPDLHSELNLSSLELGDSALYFCASSPTGANNSPLHFGNGTRLTVT.

The chain links TRBV10-1 to TRBJ2-7, with 13 positions matching TRBD2. Germline lookup yields CDR1 WNHNN and CDR2 SYGVQD (reference sequence). The junction had 4 bases not matched to a gene; V was cut back by 5 bases and J by 6 bases. The CDR3 extends over 14 amino acids. CDR3 in amino acids: CASSPGLAGREQYF. DNA of the CDR3: TGCGCCAGCAGTCCGGGACTAGCGGGACGCGAGCAGTACTTC.

The chain links TRBV10-3 to TRBJ2-3, with D possibly TRBD2 on 6 matching bases. The CDR3 covers 14 residues. With 7 bases removed from V and 0 bases from J, the gap between germline ends came to 11 bases. From germline, CDR1 is ENHRY and CDR2 SYGVKD. The CDR3 loop reads CAITSDPSTDTQYF. Here the CDR3 DNA reads TGTGCCATCACTAGCGACCCTAGCACAGATACGCAGTATTTT.

The V call is TRBV19, the J call TRBJ2-1; 13 bases align to TRBD2. The junction had 5 bases not matched to a gene; V was cut back by 5 bases and J by 7 bases. The germline V gene has CDR1 LNHDA and CDR2 SQIVND (reference sequence). The CDR3 runs 15 residues. The CDR3 DNA sequence: TGTGCCAGTAGTCCAGGGACTAGCGGGGCGAATGAGCAGTTCTTC. As protein: CASSPGTSGANEQFF.

This chain joins TRBV19 and TRBJ1-1, with D unresolved. Germline lookup yields CDR1 LNHDA and CDR2 SQIVND (reference sequence). V lost 3 bases and J lost 0, with 11 bases in between. This CDR3 comprises 15 residues. The CDR3 DNA follows: TGTGCCAGTAGTATGTCTGGCAGTCTGAACACTGAAGCTTTCTTT. Its translation: CASSMSGSLNTEAFF.

The V call is TRBV27, the J call TRBJ2-2, with D possibly being TRBD2 (5 bases). The germline V and J ends were trimmed by 6 bases and 3 bases, with 17 bases remaining between them. The V gene's germline CDR1 is MNHEY and CDR2 SMNVEV (reference sequence). The CDR3 has 16 residues. CDR3 nucleotides: TGTGCCAGCAGACGCCCCTCCCCGAGGGACACCGGGGAGCTGTTTTTT. Protein sequence: CASRRPSPRDTGELFF.

This sequence joins TRBV3-1 (or the pseudogene TRBV3-2) and TRBJ2-7, with D possibly TRBD2 on 7 matching bases. There are 16 residues in the CDR3. The germline V gene has CDR1 LGHDT and CDR2 YNNKEL (reference sequence). Trimming left V 5 bases short and J 7 bases short, with 24 bases between. The CDR3 DNA reads as TGTGCCAGCAGCTGGGGGGCCGGGACTACCCCTCGAGAGCAGTACTTC. Translating it yields CASSWGAGTTPREQYF.

This chain joins TRBV5-1 and TRBJ2-3; 10 bases match TRBD2. The CDR3 consists of 14 residues. Germline lookup yields CDR1 SGHRS and CDR2 YFSETQ. The CDR3 region has the DNA TGCGTCACCTCCGGGACTAGCGGCACAGATACGCAGTATTTT. This encodes CVTSGTSGTDTQYF.

This clone has a single count. The genes are TRBV10-1 and TRBJ2-3; perhaps TRBD2 as D (5 bases). V lost 5 bases and J lost 4, with 7 bases in between. This CDR3 is built from 12 residues. Germline-derived CDR1 and CDR2 are WNHNN and SYGVQD (reference sequence). CDR3 sequence: CASSNGADTQYF. CDR3 bases: TGCGCCAGCAGTAACGGGGCAGATACGCAGTATTTT.

J is TRBJ2-3 and V is TRBV29-1; D is uncertain. The germline CDR1 and CDR2 sequences are SQVTM and ANQGSEA. The CDR3 has 17 residues. V was trimmed by 0 bases and J by 0 bases, leaving 16 bases between them. CDR3 in DNA: TGCAGCGTTGAAGATTTTGGGCAGCTAAGGAGCACAGATACGCAGTATTTT. The encoded protein is CSVEDFGQLRSTDTQYF.

The gene calls are TRBV30 and TRBJ1-2; no clear D. Trimming cost V 1 base and J 5 bases, with 14 bases left between them. The germline V gene has CDR1 GTSNPN and CDR2 SVGIG (reference sequence). The CDR3 is 14 residues long. CDR3 DNA sequence: TGTGCCTGGAGTGGGAGGGAAGGAGGGTATGGCTACACCTTC. Amino acids: CAWSGREGGYGYTF. Combining the CDR3 with reference TRBV30 and TRBJ1-2 gives the whole variable domain SQTIHQWPATLVQPVGSPLSLECTVEGTSNPNLYWYRQAAGRGLQLLFYSVGIGQISSEVPQNLSASRPQDRQFILSSKKLLLSDSGFYLCAWSGREGGYGYTFGSGTRLTVV.

In its sample, this clone was seen once. V gene TRBV7-9 combines with J gene TRBJ1-3, with D possibly matching TRBD1 (6 bases). CDR3 length: 15 residues. Germline V gene lookup returns CDR1 SEHNR and CDR2 FQNEAQ (reference sequence). Trimming shortened V by 1 base and J by 0 bases, and 7 bases separated the two germline ends. The CDR3 DNA is TGTGCCAGCAGCTTAGGAGGGGGCTCTGGAAACACCATATATTTT. It encodes CASSLGGGSGNTIYF.

This clone was detected ten times or more. The chain employs TRBV7-4 and TRBJ1-5, with 10 nucleotides matching TRBD1. CDR3 length: 15 amino acids. V lost 10 bases, J lost 4 bases, and 10 bases stayed unmatched. The germline V gene has CDR1 SGHVT and CDR2 SQSDAQ. Here the CDR3 DNA reads TGTGCCACCGAAATTCCGGGACAGGGGAATCAGCCCCAGCATTTT. It codes for CATEIPGQGNQPQHF.

This clone was seen a handful of times. The chain combines TRBV11-2 with TRBJ2-3; D is undetermined. V was cut by 4 bases and J by 6 bases, with 17 bases left in between. CDR3 length: 15 amino acids. Per germline, CDR1 SGHAT and CDR2 FQNNGV. The CDR3 coding sequence is TGTGCCAGCAGCTCCAAGAACATCCTAGGTGATACGCAGTATTTT. This gives the protein CASSSKNILGDTQYF.

J is TRBJ2-2 and V is TRBV18; 8 bases match TRBD2. This CDR3 has 15 residues. The trim removed 2 bases at V and 7 bases at J, leaving 6 bases unmatched. Germline CDR1 reads KGHSH; CDR2 reads LQKENI. The CDR3 nucleotides are TGTGCCAGCTCACCAGGACTAGCCGGGAACGGGGAGCTGTTTTTT. Its protein is CASSPGLAGNGELFF. Supplemented by reference TRBV18 and TRBJ2-2, the full variable domain reads NAGVMQNPRHLVRRRGQEARLRCSPMKGHSHVYWYRQLPEEGLKFMVYLQKENIIDESGMPKERFSAEFPKEGPSILRIQQVVRGDSAAYFCASSPGLAGNGELFFGEGSRLTVL.

The chain has TRBV18 and TRBJ2-1, with 9 positions matching TRBD1. Trimming at V came to 3 bases and at J to 1 base, leaving 13 bases not matched to a gene. The length of the CDR3 is 19 residues. The germline V gene has CDR1 KGHSH and CDR2 LQKENI. The CDR3 region is CASSPSLGTGLDSYNEQFF. Written as DNA, the CDR3 is TGTGCCAGCTCACCTTCACTCGGGACAGGGTTAGATTCCTACAATGAGCAGTTCTTC.

The chain carries TRBV5-1 and TRBJ1-2; 7 bases are a match to TRBD1. The germline gives CDR1 SGHRS, CDR2 YFSETQ. The CDR3 runs to 14 residues. V lost 5 bases and J lost 2; bases outside the gene matches: 6. CDR3 region: CASRTGTANYGYTF. CDR3 coding DNA: TGCGCCAGCAGAACCGGGACAGCAAACTATGGCTACACCTTC.

This clone was seen a handful of times. The V call is TRBV6-5, the J call TRBJ1-1; D is uncertain. The CDR3 spans 13 residues. Trimming pared 5 bases from V and 3 bases from J, leaving 10 bases between. Germline CDR1 is MNHEY and CDR2 is SVGAGI. DNA of the CDR3: TGTGCCAGCAGTCCCGAGATATACACTGAAGCTTTCTTT. Amino acid sequence: CASSPEIYTEAFF.

The chain employs TRBV10-3 and TRBJ1-4; TRBD1 matches at 8 bases. The CDR3 has 15 amino acids. CDR1 and CDR2 (germline): ENHRY, SYGVKD. The trim removed 2 bases at V and 5 bases at J, leaving 4 bases unmatched. The CDR3 reads CAISEPTGGNEKLFF. The DNA for the CDR3 is TGTGCCATCAGTGAGCCAACAGGGGGGAATGAAAAACTGTTTTTT.

The V gene is TRBV6-2 or TRBV6-3, the J gene TRBJ2-1; D gene uncertain. V was cut by 0 bases and J by 5 bases, with 8 bases left in between. The CDR3 has 14 amino acids. Germline CDR1 is MNHEY and CDR2 is SVGEGT. CDR3 protein: CASSYSLRDNEQFF. The CDR3 nucleotides read TGTGCCAGCAGTTACTCCCTCCGGGACAATGAGCAGTTCTTC.

This chain joins TRBV27 and TRBJ1-1, with D possibly matching TRBD1 (6 bases). Trimming stripped 5 bases from V and 5 bases from J, with 15 bases between. The CDR3 extends over 14 amino acids. CDR1 MNHEY and CDR2 SMNVEV come from the germline V gene (reference sequence). CDR3 sequence (DNA): TGTGCCAGCAGTCATCAGAAGGGGGGGACTGAAGCTTTCTTT. Protein sequence: CASSHQKGGTEAFF.

V is TRBV2 and J is TRBJ2-3; maybe TRBD2 (7 bases). The CDR3 runs 12 residues. Germline CDR1 SNHLY, CDR2 FYNNEI. The V end was cut by 7 bases, the J end by 8 bases, with 13 bases between. As DNA, the CDR3 is TGTGCCAGCAAGGGGGACTACACTACGCAGTATTTT. Protein: CASKGDYTTQYF.

The table lists this clone with a count of one. J is TRBJ1-1 and V is TRBV15; possible D gene TRBD1, 5 bases. Trimming took 0 bases from V and 6 from J, leaving 11 bases between them. Germline CDR1 is LNHNV and CDR2 is YYDKDF (reference sequence). The length of the CDR3 is 14 residues. This chain's CDR3 is CATSRDRGMAEAFF. Written as DNA, the CDR3 is TGTGCCACCAGCAGAGATCGGGGGATGGCTGAAGCTTTCTTT.

This sequence joins TRBV10-1 and TRBJ1-1, with D possibly matching TRBD1 (5 bases). V dropped 0 bases and J dropped 0 bases, with 17 bases sitting between them. Per germline, CDR1 WNHNN and CDR2 SYGVQD (reference sequence). The CDR3 is 18 amino acids. The CDR3 DNA reads as TGCGCCAGCAGTGAGTCTCCGAGTGGGGCAGGATTGAACACTGAAGCTTTCTTT. This sequence encodes CASSESPSGAGLNTEAFF.

This chain connects TRBV7-9 to TRBJ2-3, with a possible D match to TRBD2 (5 bases). The CDR3 length is 14 residues. V was pared by 7 bases and J by 0 bases, with 11 bases between. CDR1 and CDR2 from the germline V gene are SEHNR and FQNEAQ (reference sequence). The CDR3 DNA is TGTGCCAGCAACCCCGGGATGAGCACAGATACGCAGTATTTT. It yields the protein CASNPGMSTDTQYF.

The count of this clone is one. The chain employs TRBV14 and TRBJ2-7; TRBD2 is a possible D gene (5 bases). Trimming took off 4 bases at V and 3 bases at J, with 13 bases between the two ends. The CDR3 is made up of 14 amino acids. In germline, CDR1 is SGHDN, CDR2 FVKESK. Here the CDR3 reads CASSRGSVYYEQYF. CDR3 nucleotides: TGTGCCAGCAGCCGAGGTAGCGTCTACTACGAGCAGTACTTC.

V gene TRBV27 combines with J gene TRBJ2-1; D is possibly TRBD1 (5 bases). CDR1 is MNHEY and CDR2 is SMNVEV in the germline V gene (reference sequence). The CDR3 has 14 amino acids. The V and J ends lost 7 bases and 1 base respectively, with 11 bases between them. CDR3 nucleotide sequence: TGTGCCAGCAACTCGGCAGGGTCCTACAATGAGCAGTTCTTC. Its protein is CASNSAGSYNEQFF.

This chain connects TRBV7-9 to TRBJ2-5; D is possibly TRBD1 (5 bases). This CDR3 spans 14 amino acids. Germline CDR1 reads SEHNR; CDR2 reads FQNEAQ (reference sequence). V was trimmed by 1 base and J by 3 bases, leaving 9 bases between them. Here the CDR3 reads CASSLVAGKETQYF. CDR3 bases: TGTGCCAGCAGCTTAGTTGCAGGGAAAGAGACCCAGTACTTC.